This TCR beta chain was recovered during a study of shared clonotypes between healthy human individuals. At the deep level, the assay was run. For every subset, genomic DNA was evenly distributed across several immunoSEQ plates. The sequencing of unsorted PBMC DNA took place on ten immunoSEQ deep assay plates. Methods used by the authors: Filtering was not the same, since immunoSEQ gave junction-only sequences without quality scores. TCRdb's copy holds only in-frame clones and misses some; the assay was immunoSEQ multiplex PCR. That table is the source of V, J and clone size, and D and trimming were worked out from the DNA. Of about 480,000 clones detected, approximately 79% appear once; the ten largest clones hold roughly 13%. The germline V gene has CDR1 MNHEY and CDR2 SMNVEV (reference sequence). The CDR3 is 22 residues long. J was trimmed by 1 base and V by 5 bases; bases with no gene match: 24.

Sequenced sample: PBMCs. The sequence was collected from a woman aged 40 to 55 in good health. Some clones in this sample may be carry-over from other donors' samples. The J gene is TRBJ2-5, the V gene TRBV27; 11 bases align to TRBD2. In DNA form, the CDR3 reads TGTGCCAGCAGTCCCAGACCTTGGGTTAGCGGGAGGGCTCTTGGGGCCCAAGAGACCCAGTACTTC. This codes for CASSPRPWVSGRALGAQETQYF.